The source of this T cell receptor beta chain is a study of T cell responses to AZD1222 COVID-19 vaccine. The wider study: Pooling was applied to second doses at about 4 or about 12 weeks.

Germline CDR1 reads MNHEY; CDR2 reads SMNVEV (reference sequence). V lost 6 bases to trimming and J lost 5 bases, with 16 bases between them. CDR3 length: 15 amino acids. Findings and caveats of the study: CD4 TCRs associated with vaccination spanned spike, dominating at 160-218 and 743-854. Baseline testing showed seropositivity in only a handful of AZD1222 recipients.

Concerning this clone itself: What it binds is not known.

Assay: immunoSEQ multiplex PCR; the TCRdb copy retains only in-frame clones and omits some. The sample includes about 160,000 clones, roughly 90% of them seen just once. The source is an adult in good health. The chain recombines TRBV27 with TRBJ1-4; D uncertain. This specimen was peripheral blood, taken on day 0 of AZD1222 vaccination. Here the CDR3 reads CASSPSKGGNEKLFF. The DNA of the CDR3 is TGTGCCAGCAGCCCTAGTAAGGGTGGAAATGAAAAACTGTTTTTT.